One sample yielded the 13 T cell receptor beta chains listed below, sequenced in a study of blood T cell repertoires in COVID-19. Generated by immunoSEQ multiplex PCR, the TCRdb table keeps only in-frame clones and is missing some. This sample has approximately 190,000 clones, with around 84% found just once. Material: peripheral blood. All receptors come from a man younger than 40 with active or convalescent COVID-19.

The chain carries TRBV9 and TRBJ1-6, with D unresolved. CDR3 length: 14 residues. Trimming left V 1 base short and J 5 bases short, with 7 bases between. In germline, CDR1 is SGDLS, CDR2 YYNGEE. The chain's CDR3 is CASSVSVDNSPLHF. CDR3 nucleotide sequence: TGTGCCAGCAGCGTATCGGTTGATAATTCACCCCTCCACTTT.

This clone has only a few counts. Other DNA sequences of this sample code for an identical CDR3. The V gene is TRBV9, the J gene TRBJ2-1, with unresolved D. The ends were cut back, 0 bases at V and 8 bases at J, with 9 bases in the middle. CDR1 and CDR2 from the germline V gene are SGDLS and YYNGEE. CDR3 length: 13 amino acids. The CDR3 region has the DNA TGTGCCAGCAGCGTAGATAGAGGAGATGAGCAGTTCTTC. This sequence encodes CASSVDRGDEQFF.

V is TRBV6-6 and J is TRBJ1-1; 7 bases are shared with TRBD1. V lost 2 bases and J lost 1; bases outside the gene matches: 4. Germline-derived CDR1 and CDR2 are MNHNY and SVGAGI (reference sequence). The CDR3 is 15 residues long. Written as DNA, the CDR3 is TGTGCCAGCAGTTACGGTCGACAGGGGAACACTGAAGCTTTCTTT. Its translation is CASSYGRQGNTEAFF.

This chain connects TRBV27 to TRBJ2-1; TRBD2 aligns across 9 bases. The CDR3 runs 15 residues. Germline loops: CDR1 MNHEY, CDR2 SMNVEV (reference sequence). Trimming cost V 4 bases and J 1 base; bases outside gene matches: 2. DNA for the CDR3: TGTGCCAGCAGTTCACTAGCGGGTTCCTACAATGAGCAGTTCTTC. Residues: CASSSLAGSYNEQFF.

This chain connects TRBV21-1 to TRBJ2-7; the table calls TRBD1, which could not be checked here. TRBV21-1 is annotated as a pseudogene. This CDR3 has 16 amino acids. The CDR3 DNA reads TGTGCCAACCCACCTGACAGGCCCAAGTCACTCTACGAGCAGTACGTC. This gives the protein CANPPDRPKSLYEQYV.

A few counts support this clone. The chain uses TRBV4-1 and TRBJ2-3, with 15 bases fitting TRBD2. Germline-derived CDR1 and CDR2 are MGHRA and YSYEKL. This CDR3 is built from 17 residues. Trimming cost V 8 bases and J 2 bases; bases outside gene matches: 8. The DNA of the CDR3 is TGCGCCAGCGGCTCGGGACTAGCGGGGGGAGACACAGATACGCAGTATTTT. Protein: CASGSGLAGGDTDTQYF.

The rearrangement joins TRBV3-1 (or the pseudogene TRBV3-2) to TRBJ2-7; no reliable D call. The CDR3 is 14 residues long. Germline CDR1 and CDR2: LGHDT and YNNKEL (reference sequence). V lost 0 bases and J lost 0, with 6 bases in between. The CDR3 here is CASSQDSVSYEQYF. The CDR3 bases are TGTGCCAGCAGCCAAGATTCAGTCTCCTACGAGCAGTACTTC.

The rearrangement joins TRBV2 to TRBJ2-1; D is possibly TRBD2 (6 bases). Germline V gene sequence: CDR1 SNHLY, CDR2 FYNNEI. V dropped 5 bases and J dropped 6 bases, with 11 bases sitting between them. The CDR3 totals 13 residues. The CDR3: CASSLASVNEQFF. The DNA of the CDR3 is TGTGCCAGCAGTCTAGCTAGCGTCAATGAGCAGTTCTTC.

The chain links TRBV11-3 to TRBJ2-2, with a weak D call TRBD2 (5 bases). CDR3 length equals 16 residues. CDR1 is SGHNT, CDR2 YENEEA, per germline. The germline V and J ends were trimmed by 1 base and 1 base, with 10 bases remaining between them. The CDR3 DNA follows: TGTGCCAGCAGCTTAGTAATAGCGCTGAACACCGGGGAGCTGTTTTTT. Protein: CASSLVIALNTGELFF. The entire variable domain, with the rest obtained from reference TRBV11-3 and TRBJ2-2, is as follows: EAGVVQSPRYKIIEKKQPVAFWCNPISGHNTLYWYLQNLGQGPELLIRYENEEAVDDSQLPKDRFSAERLKGVDSTLKIQPAELGDSAVYLCASSLVIALNTGELFFGEGSRLTVL.

The count of this clone is one. The CDR3 DNA reads as TGTGCCAGCAGCCTCGCAGTGAGCGGGGGGCCCTATGGCTACACCTTC. It codes for CASSLAVSGGPYGYTF. The chain links TRBV7-2 to TRBJ1-2, with D tentatively TRBD1 (6 bases). V was clipped by 5 bases and J by 4 bases, with 20 bases between them. CDR1 SGHTA and CDR2 FQGNSA come from the germline V gene. The CDR3 is 16 residues long.

The chain recombines TRBV19 with TRBJ2-7; the D gene is possibly TRBD1 (5 bases). CDR1 and CDR2 from the germline V gene are LNHDA and SQIVND (reference sequence). There are 17 residues in the CDR3. The V and J ends lost 5 bases and 2 bases respectively, with 22 bases between them. The CDR3 nucleotides are TGTGCCAGTAGTCCGGTGGGGTCAACAGGCAGGGCCTACGAGCAGTACTTC. It codes for CASSPVGSTGRAYEQYF.

This clone was seen more than once but under ten times. V is TRBV4-1 and J is TRBJ2-7; D remains unclear. Germline CDR1 MGHRA, CDR2 YSYEKL. The CDR3 extends over 14 amino acids. V dropped 1 base and J dropped 3 bases, with 10 bases sitting between them. CDR3 protein: CASSQAEVSYEQYF. The CDR3 DNA reads TGCGCCAGCAGCCAAGCCGAAGTCAGCTACGAGCAGTACTTC.

The chain joins TRBV19 to TRBJ1-2; D possibly corresponds to TRBD1 (5 bases). V lost 3 bases and J lost 7, with 9 bases in between. The CDR3 consists of 12 residues. CDR1 and CDR2 (germline): LNHDA, SQIVND (reference sequence). The CDR3 protein is CASSMARVGYTF. CDR3 DNA sequence: TGTGCCAGTAGTATGGCCAGGGTTGGCTACACCTTC.